These 19 T cell receptor beta chains originate from one sample sequenced in a study of T cell responses to AZD1222 COVID-19 vaccine. Clones were read by immunoSEQ multiplex PCR, and TCRdb kept only the in-frame ones, dropping some. Among some 130,000 clones, about 88% were seen once, and the ten largest hold about 17%. This specimen consisted of peripheral blood, obtained on day 0 of MenACWY control vaccination. Receptor source: an adult in good health.

The genes are TRBV28 and TRBJ2-3; D might be TRBD2 (6 bases). Trimming cost V 2 bases and J 1 base, with 10 bases left between them. There are 15 residues in the CDR3. Germline lookup yields CDR1 MDHEN and CDR2 SYDVKM. CDR3 loop: CASSLISGGTDTQYF. The CDR3 DNA sequence: TGTGCCAGCAGTTTAATTAGCGGAGGCACAGATACGCAGTATTTT.

This clone was detected once. CDR3 nucleotides: TGTGCCAGCAGTGAAGCGGGGCCCTATGGCTACACCTTC. The encoded protein is CASSEAGPYGYTF. This sequence joins TRBV6-1 and TRBJ1-2; TRBD1 is a possible D gene (5 bases). V dropped 0 bases and J dropped 4 bases, with 6 bases sitting between them. This CDR3 contains 13 residues. From germline, CDR1 is MNHNS and CDR2 SASEGT.

The chain couples TRBV5-4 to TRBJ2-2; no reliable D call. The CDR3 covers 12 residues. Germline V lookup: CDR1 SGHNT, CDR2 YYREEE (reference sequence). V dropped 3 bases and J dropped 9 bases, with 9 bases sitting between them. CDR3 in DNA: TGTGCCAGCAGCTCCCCGGGTCGGGAGCTGTTTTTT. Protein product: CASSSPGRELFF.

The rearrangement joins TRBV5-6 to TRBJ2-3, with 11 bases aligning to TRBD2. The CDR3 covers 16 residues. V shed 3 bases and J 2 bases; nucleotides not matched to a gene: 5. Germline lookup yields CDR1 SGHDT and CDR2 YYEEEE. CDR3: CASSSGLAGHTDTQYF. CDR3 sequence (DNA): TGTGCCAGCAGCTCCGGACTAGCGGGCCACACAGATACGCAGTATTTT.

V and J are TRBV19 and TRBJ2-2, with 9 bases fitting TRBD1. The CDR3 is made up of 15 amino acids. Per germline, CDR1 LNHDA and CDR2 SQIVND (reference sequence). With 5 bases clipped from V and 4 bases from J, the junction kept 5 bases outside the gene matches. CDR3 DNA: TGTGCCAGTAGTGTGGACAGGGGAAGCACCGGGGAGCTGTTTTTT. It is translated as CASSVDRGSTGELFF.

The chain uses TRBV28 and TRBJ1-5, with no clear D. The CDR3 totals 16 residues. V lost 5 bases to trimming and J lost 7 bases, with 21 bases between them. The germline V gene encodes CDR1 MDHEN and CDR2 SYDVKM. The CDR3 bases are TGTGCCAGCAGTCCCCTCGGGATCCTTAAAGTCCAGCCCCAGCATTTT. Amino acid sequence: CASSPLGILKVQPQHF.

The chain links TRBV5-5 to TRBJ2-7; the D is unclear. The V end lost 8 bases, the J end lost 0 bases, and 15 bases lay between the germline ends. CDR3 length equals 14 residues. Germline V gives CDR1 SGHKS, CDR2 YYEKEE (reference sequence). DNA for the CDR3: TGTGCCAGGCTTGCGGTTTTAAGCTCCTACGAGCAGTACTTC. Protein: CARLAVLSSYEQYF.

The CDR3 protein is CAWSAFTRRTDTQYF. In DNA form, the CDR3 reads TGTGCCTGGAGTGCCTTTACACGGCGAACAGATACGCAGTATTTT. The gene calls are TRBV30 and TRBJ2-3; D gene uncertain. The V end was cut by 1 base, the J end by 3 bases, with 14 bases between. Per the germline V gene, CDR1 is GTSNPN and CDR2 is SVGIG (reference sequence). The CDR3 is 15 amino acids.

This clone has a single count. The chain couples TRBV15 to TRBJ2-7; 10 bases fit TRBD1. There are 15 residues in the CDR3. Germline V gene sequence: CDR1 LNHNV, CDR2 YYDKDF (reference sequence). With V trimmed by 4 bases and J by 7 bases, 10 bases remained unmatched. CDR3 bases: TGTGCCACCAGCACCGGGGACAGGGGTTGGGGGGAGCAGTACTTC. Translation gives CATSTGDRGWGEQYF. Full variable domain (outside the CDR3, taken from reference TRBV15 and TRBJ2-7): DAMVIQNPRYQVTQFGKPVTLSCSQTLNHNVMYWYQQKSSQAPKLLFHYYDKDFNNEADTPDNFQSRRPNTSFCFLDIRSPGLGDTAMYLCATSTGDRGWGEQYFGPGTRLTVT.

V and J are TRBV6-5 and TRBJ1-1; D is uncertain. Between the trimmed V and J ends, which lost 2 bases and 5 bases, there was a span of 12 bases. This CDR3 is built from 14 residues. CDR1 and CDR2 from the germline V gene are MNHEY and SVGAGI. CDR3 in amino acids: CASSYADSSTEAFF. Written as DNA, the CDR3 is TGTGCCAGCAGTTACGCGGATTCCTCGACTGAAGCTTTCTTT.

The genes are TRBV5-1 and TRBJ2-1; 10 nucleotides agree with TRBD2. Trimming removed 4 bases from V and 0 bases from J; junction bases left unmatched: 4. CDR3 size: 16 residues. Germline assignment: CDR1 SGHRS and CDR2 YFSETQ. The CDR3 DNA is TGCGCCAGCAGCATAGCGGGAGGCCTCTCCTACAATGAGCAGTTCTTC. It is translated as CASSIAGGLSYNEQFF.

The CDR3 protein is CASSSPAGPGELFF. Written as DNA, the CDR3 is TGTGCCAGCAGCTCGCCGGCGGGGCCCGGGGAGCTGTTTTTT. The chain uses TRBV7-2 and TRBJ2-2, with D possibly TRBD2 on 6 matching bases. Trimming removed 4 bases from V and 6 bases from J, with 12 bases in between. This CDR3 contains 14 residues. CDR1 SGHTA and CDR2 FQGNSA come from the germline V gene. The entire variable domain, with the rest obtained from reference TRBV7-2 and TRBJ2-2, is as follows: GAGVSQSPSNKVTEKGKDVELRCDPISGHTALYWYRQSLGQGLEFLIYFQGNSAPDKSGLPSDRFSAERTGGSVSTLTIQRTQQEDSAVYLCASSSPAGPGELFFGEGSRLTVL.

The chain uses TRBV28 and TRBJ1-1, with 7 bases matching TRBD1. The V gene end was trimmed by 5 bases and the J gene end by 1 base; junction bases not matched to a gene: 7. Germline V gene sequence: CDR1 MDHEN, CDR2 SYDVKM. The CDR3 spans 15 residues. The CDR3 sequence: CASSLSTGKNTEAFF. The CDR3 nucleotides are TGTGCCAGCAGTCTCTCGACAGGGAAGAACACTGAAGCTTTCTTT.

The CDR3 region is CASSVGGPAYEQYF. The CDR3 DNA reads TGTGCCAGCAGCGTAGGGGGGCCTGCCTACGAGCAGTACTTC. The V gene is TRBV9, the J gene TRBJ2-7, with D possibly TRBD1 on 6 matching bases. V was trimmed by 0 bases and J by 2 bases, leaving 9 bases between them. Germline loops: CDR1 SGDLS, CDR2 YYNGEE. This CDR3 has 14 amino acids.

This clone was counted once. The genes are TRBV6-5 and TRBJ1-6; 7 nucleotides agree with TRBD1. The length of the CDR3 is 13 residues. The germline gives CDR1 MNHEY, CDR2 SVGAGI. The trim removed 8 bases at V and 8 bases at J, leaving 6 bases unmatched. The CDR3 DNA sequence: TGTGCCAGCTCCCGACAGGGTTATTCACCCCTCCACTTT. This gives the protein CASSRQGYSPLHF.

CDR3 in DNA: TGTGCCAGCAGCTTAGCTACCGGGGAGCTGTTTTTT. Translation: CASSLATGELFF. The rearrangement joins TRBV5-6 to TRBJ2-2; D is unclear. Germline V gene data show CDR1 as SGHDT and CDR2 as YYEEEE. This CDR3 spans 12 amino acids. V was shortened by 2 bases and J by 5 bases, with 4 bases between the two germline ends.

The rearrangement uses TRBV10-3 and TRBJ1-2, with D perhaps TRBD1 (6 bases). Germline-derived CDR1 and CDR2 are ENHRY and SYGVKD. The CDR3 contains 13 residues. The V gene lost 4 bases and the J gene lost 8 bases, with 14 bases spanning the gap. The DNA for the CDR3 is TGTGCCATCAGTGGGAGGGGGACGGGAGGCTACACCTTC. It is translated as CAISGRGTGGYTF.

The J gene is TRBJ1-4, the V gene TRBV29-1; 7 nucleotides match TRBD1. Germline CDR1 SQVTM, CDR2 ANQGSEA. V was clipped by 5 bases and J by 4 bases; unmatched bases: 4. The CDR3 consists of 13 residues. The CDR3 bases are TGCAGCGTTTTGGACAGGCTTAATGAAAAACTGTTTTTT. It translates to CSVLDRLNEKLFF.

The chain has TRBV12-3 or TRBV12-4 and TRBJ1-3, with D hard to call. The CDR3 totals 12 residues. Trimming took 6 bases from V and 4 from J, leaving 7 bases between them. CDR3 in DNA: TGTGCCAGCAGCGTCCGGGGAAACACCATATATTTT. This codes for CASSVRGNTIYF.